The sequence of this T cell receptor beta chain was determined in a study of OX40 agonist ivuxolimab in advanced cancers. Whole-study context: Every 2 weeks, ivuxolimab was infused into the patients intravenously at between 0.01 and 10 mg/kg.

This clone occurred once. The table came from immunoSEQ multiplex PCR; TCRdb's copy has only in-frame clones and leaves some out. The sample records tens of thousands of clones, around 84% being singletons. This specimen was CD4+ or CD8+ T cells sorted from blood, taken in a trial of the OX40 agonist ivuxolimab. The receptor comes from an adult with an advanced solid tumor such as melanoma, head and neck, liver or kidney cancer.

CDR3 bases: TGTGCCAGCAGTGGTAGCAGACAGGGGATCAATGAGCAGTTCTTC. It is translated as CASSGSRQGINEQFF. The chain links TRBV9 to TRBJ2-1; TRBD1 aligns across 8 bases. Germline V gene lookup returns CDR1 SGDLS and CDR2 YYNGEE. The CDR3 runs to 15 residues. The V segment lost 5 bases and the J segment 6 bases; nucleotides outside the gene matches: 10.